Listed here are 10 T cell receptor beta chains from one sample, sequenced in a study of T cell changes during pregnancy in multiple sclerosis. Profiling relied on immunoSEQ multiplex PCR, and the TCRdb table lists in-frame clones only, not all of them. The sample contains 75,000 to 95,000 clones, 94% of which appear only once. The sample in question was CD4+ T cells from peripheral blood mononuclear cells, obtained after pregnancy. These receptors all come from a female donor with multiple sclerosis, enrolled in a pregnancy study.

V gene TRBV28 combines with J gene TRBJ1-1; 8 bases match TRBD1. J lost 5 bases, V lost 5 bases, and 10 bases had no gene match. In germline, CDR1 is MDHEN, CDR2 SYDVKM. The CDR3 has 15 residues. CDR3 sequence reads: CASSITGGIRTEAFF. CDR3 coding DNA: TGTGCCAGCAGTATTACAGGGGGTATTAGGACTGAAGCTTTCTTT.

This clone was recorded once. The V call is TRBV2, the J call TRBJ1-2, with TRBD1 identical over 9 bases. CDR1 is SNHLY and CDR2 is FYNNEI in the germline V gene. CDR3 length: 15 residues. V was pared by 2 bases and J by 8 bases, with 9 bases of the junction left unmatched. Written as DNA, the CDR3 is TGTGCCAGCAGTGAATTAACGGGACAGGGTAACGGCTACACCTTC. This sequence encodes CASSELTGQGNGYTF.

V usage is TRBV5-1 and J usage is TRBJ2-2; 7 bases fit TRBD1. With 6 bases clipped from V and 0 bases from J, the junction kept 5 bases outside the gene matches. The CDR3 has 15 amino acids. Germline V gene data show CDR1 as SGHRS and CDR2 as YFSETQ. CDR3: CASNWQGANTGELFF. As DNA, the CDR3 is TGCGCCAGCAACTGGCAGGGGGCGAACACCGGGGAGCTGTTTTTT. Variable domain in full (rest from reference TRBV5-1 and TRBJ2-2): KAGVTQTPRYLIKTRGQQVTLSCSPISGHRSVSWYQQTPGQGLQFLFEYFSETQRNKGNFPGRFSGRQFSNSRSEMNVSTLELGDSALYLCASNWQGANTGELFFGEGSRLTVL.

The chain links TRBV27 to TRBJ2-7; 8 bases are a match to TRBD1. Trimming took 2 bases from V and 5 from J; bases not matched to a gene: 11. CDR1 and CDR2 (germline): MNHEY, SMNVEV (reference sequence). The CDR3 totals 16 residues. CDR3 amino acids: CASSLISGQVGNEQYF. DNA for the CDR3: TGTGCCAGCAGTTTAATCTCGGGACAGGTCGGTAACGAGCAGTACTTC.

The chain recombines TRBV2 with TRBJ2-1, with D possibly being TRBD2 (5 bases). Germline V gene data show CDR1 as SNHLY and CDR2 as FYNNEI. V lost 4 bases, J lost 0 bases, and 16 bases lay in between. The length of the CDR3 is 17 residues. Here the CDR3 DNA reads TGTGCCAGCAGTGGGGTCTCTAGCCGTGACTCCTACAATGAGCAGTTCTTC. Protein product: CASSGVSSRDSYNEQFF.

This clone was detected only once. This rearrangement joins TRBV2 to TRBJ2-1; 7 bases agree with TRBD1. Germline V CDR1 and CDR2: SNHLY, FYNNEI. The CDR3 consists of 15 residues. V shed 3 bases and J 0 bases; nucleotides not matched to a gene: 2. The CDR3 reads CASSEDRSSYNEQFF. CDR3 sequence (DNA): TGTGCCAGCAGTGAGGACAGGAGCTCCTACAATGAGCAGTTCTTC.

The V and J genes are TRBV6-4 and TRBJ2-1; 9 nucleotides match TRBD1. V shed 6 bases, J shed 1 base, and the junction held 25 bases outside the gene matches. CDR1 is MRHNA and CDR2 is SNTAGT in the germline V gene. CDR3 length equals 22 residues. The CDR3 region is CASRDTPRTGARIIGSYNEQFF. The CDR3 nucleotides are TGTGCCAGCAGGGACACGCCTCGGACAGGGGCCCGCATAATCGGGTCCTACAATGAGCAGTTCTTC.

This chain connects TRBV5-6 to TRBJ1-1; a possible D gene is TRBD1 (5 bases). Trimming left V 2 bases short and J 6 bases short, with 14 bases between. CDR3 length equals 14 residues. Germline CDR1 SGHDT, CDR2 YYEEEE. The CDR3 loop reads CASSFRGRVAEAFF. The CDR3 DNA sequence: TGTGCCAGCAGCTTTAGGGGAAGAGTCGCTGAAGCTTTCTTT.

Only one count was recorded for this clone. This chain connects TRBV25-1 to TRBJ2-1; D is unresolved. Germline-derived CDR1 and CDR2 are MGHDK and SYGVNS. CDR3 length equals 12 residues. Trimming shortened V by 6 bases and J by 3 bases, and 6 bases separated the two germline ends. The CDR3, as DNA: TGTGCCAGCAGCAACAACTACAATGAGCAGTTCTTC. It translates to CASSNNYNEQFF.

The chain carries TRBV6-5 and TRBJ1-2; 7 nucleotides align to TRBD1. V lost 2 bases and J lost 5; bases outside the gene matches: 8. From germline, CDR1 is MNHEY and CDR2 SVGAGI. This CDR3 contains 15 residues. CDR3 coding DNA: TGTGCCAGCAGTTACATTCCGGGACAGAAATATGGCTACACCTTC. Translating gives CASSYIPGQKYGYTF.